This paragraph reports one TCR beta chain. The data were taken from a study of human T cells and chemical hapten exposure. CDR1 and CDR2 (germline): SGHTA, FQGNSA. The V end was cut by 4 bases, the J end by 6 bases, with 4 bases between. The CDR3 is 11 amino acids. Specified time point: pre-sensitization, week 0. This sample's treatment: therapeutic diphenylcyclopropenone sensitization with weekly scalp DPC. TCRdb reprocessed the RACE reads with MiXCR, giving one entry per CDR3 protein. The sample carries about 70,000 distinct CDR3 sequences, 9.5% to 12% recorded once. The sequences come from whole blood, collected in connection with sensitization to the hapten diphenylcyclopropenone (DPC). This rearrangement joins TRBV7-2 to TRBJ2-4; D gene ambiguous. The source of this sequence is a woman aged 50 to 60 with alopecia areata. Some clones in this sample may be carry-over from other donors' samples. The CDR3 sequence is CASSSRNIQYF. CDR3 DNA: TGTGCCAGCAGCTCCAGAAACATTCAGTACTTC. Combining the CDR3 with reference TRBV7-2 and TRBJ2-4 gives the whole variable domain GAGVSQSPSNKVTEKGKDVELRCDPISGHTALYWYRQSLGQGLEFLIYFQGNSAPDKSGLPSDRFSAERTGGSVSTLTIQRTQQEDSAVYLCASSSRNIQYFGAGTRLSVL.